The next 24 T cell receptor beta chains were all read from a single sample in a study of cytomegalovirus exposure and HLA in healthy donors. The primer mix had 60 Vbeta and 13 Jbeta primers. Profiled with immunoSEQ multiplex PCR; TCRdb holds only in-frame clones, not every one. The sample has 220,000 or so clones, roughly 80% seen once. Sequencing was done on a sample of PBMCs. Every receptor here comes from a male donor in good health and CMV-seronegative.

This chain links TRBV4-2 with TRBJ2-5; 8 nucleotides match TRBD1. The trim removed 1 base at V and 2 bases at J, leaving 9 bases unmatched. The CDR3 extends over 17 amino acids. Germline V CDR1 and CDR2: LGHNA, YNFKEQ. The CDR3 region has the DNA TGTGCCAGCAGCCAAGGGGGGGTGGGGACAGGACAAGAGACCCAGTACTTC. It specifies CASSQGGVGTGQETQYF.

The J gene is TRBJ2-3, the V gene TRBV9; 12 nucleotides align to TRBD2. CDR3 length equals 16 residues. The V segment lost 4 bases and the J segment 1 base; nucleotides outside the gene matches: 4. Germline V CDR1 and CDR2: SGDLS, YYNGEE. This CDR3 is CASSLGLAGGTDTQYF. CDR3 DNA sequence: TGTGCCAGCAGCTTGGGACTAGCGGGTGGCACAGATACGCAGTATTTT.

V usage is TRBV2 and J usage is TRBJ2-1, with 12 bases identical to TRBD2. Germline V CDR1 and CDR2: SNHLY, FYNNEI. This CDR3 has 15 residues. Germline trimming cut 6 bases from V and 4 bases from J; bases unmatched to any gene: 4. The CDR3 DNA follows: TGTGCCAGCAGGCAGACTAGCGGGGGATACAATGAGCAGTTCTTC. This gives the protein CASRQTSGGYNEQFF.

This clone was seen only a few times. The chain couples TRBV2 to TRBJ1-4; perhaps TRBD1 as D (5 bases). Trimming pared 4 bases from V and 5 bases from J, leaving 5 bases between. The germline V gene has CDR1 SNHLY and CDR2 FYNNEI. The CDR3 sequence is 12 residues long. The CDR3 protein is CASSAGNEKLFF. CDR3 nucleotide sequence: TGTGCCAGCAGTGCAGGGAATGAAAAACTGTTTTTT.

This clone was seen a handful of times. V and J are TRBV19 and TRBJ2-2; no reliable D call. The CDR3 consists of 13 residues. Trimming shortened V by 5 bases and J by 6 bases, and 10 bases separated the two germline ends. The germline CDR1 and CDR2 sequences are LNHDA and SQIVND (reference sequence). The CDR3 here is CASSGRVAGELFF. The CDR3 bases are TGTGCCAGTAGTGGTCGGGTGGCCGGGGAGCTGTTTTTT.

This sequence joins TRBV9 and TRBJ2-7; 11 bases match TRBD2. The ends lost 3 bases at V and 2 bases at J; junction bases unmatched: 1. The CDR3 covers 14 residues. The V gene's germline CDR1 is SGDLS and CDR2 YYNGEE. This CDR3 reads CASSEGLAAYEQYF. For the CDR3, the DNA is TGTGCCAGCAGCGAGGGACTAGCGGCCTACGAGCAGTACTTC.

This clone has just a few counts. This rearrangement joins TRBV4-1 to TRBJ2-7; no clear D gene. Between the trimmed V and J ends, which lost 0 bases and 1 base, there was a span of 10 bases. The germline CDR1 and CDR2 sequences are MGHRA and YSYEKL. This CDR3 region has 15 residues. CDR3 loop: CASSQETGLSYEQYF. For the CDR3, the DNA is TGCGCCAGCAGCCAAGAAACCGGGTTGTCCTACGAGCAGTACTTC.

The genes are TRBV10-1 and TRBJ2-5; TRBD2 aligns across 13 bases. After removal of 4 bases from V and 4 bases from J, the junction contained 3 bases not matched to a gene. Germline V gene lookup returns CDR1 WNHNN and CDR2 SYGVQD (reference sequence). This CDR3 spans 15 amino acids. CDR3 region: CASSGGLAGRETQYF. The CDR3 nucleotides are TGCGCCAGCAGTGGGGGACTAGCGGGAAGAGAGACCCAGTACTTC.

The chain has TRBV6-5 and TRBJ1-3, with TRBD1 matching over 7 bases. This CDR3 has 14 residues. The ends lost 6 bases at V and 4 bases at J; junction bases unmatched: 6. Germline CDR1 and CDR2: MNHEY and SVGAGI. Written as DNA, the CDR3 is TGTGCCAGCAGCCGTGACAGGGTCGGAAACACCATATATTTT. This codes for CASSRDRVGNTIYF.

The chain joins TRBV5-6 to TRBJ2-7, with D maybe TRBD1 (6 bases). The V gene's germline CDR1 is SGHDT and CDR2 YYEEEE. The length of the CDR3 is 15 residues. Trimming cost V 4 bases and J 0 bases, with 14 bases left between them. The CDR3, as DNA: TGTGCCAGCAGCCCGGGACAAATTAACTCCTACGAGCAGTACTTC. Amino acid sequence: CASSPGQINSYEQYF.

The chain combines TRBV2 with TRBJ2-7, with 10 bases aligning to TRBD2. The CDR3 sequence is 17 residues long. J gave up 2 bases and V 0 bases, and 7 bases lay outside the gene matches. Germline assignment: CDR1 SNHLY and CDR2 FYNNEI. CDR3 region: CASSEAQLAGNTYEQYF. In nucleotides, the CDR3 is TGTGCCAGCAGTGAAGCGCAACTAGCGGGAAACACCTACGAGCAGTACTTC.

The J gene is TRBJ1-5, the V gene TRBV21-1; TRBD1 reflects the table's D call only, with no check against the DNA. TRBV21-1 is a pseudogene locus. The length of the CDR3 is 18 residues. Here the CDR3 reads CASSKGPGPLRSNQPQHF. The CDR3 nucleotides read TGTGCCAGCAGCAAAGGGCCAGGCCCTTTAAGGAGCAATCAGCCCCAGCATTTT.

This sequence joins TRBV18 and TRBJ1-2; TRBD1 matches at 8 bases. The CDR3 length is 14 residues. Germline values: CDR1 KGHSH, CDR2 LQKENI. The V gene end was trimmed by 2 bases and the J gene end by 8 bases; junction bases not matched to a gene: 7. The CDR3 loop is CASSPYQGAEGYTF. In DNA, the CDR3 is TGTGCCAGCTCACCATATCAGGGGGCTGAAGGCTACACCTTC.

This clone appeared a few times. V usage is TRBV5-1 and J usage is TRBJ2-7, with 10 bases that match TRBD2. Trimming cost V 6 bases and J 5 bases; bases outside gene matches: 8. The CDR3 covers 14 residues. Looked up from germline, CDR1 is SGHRS and CDR2 is YFSETQ. The CDR3 DNA reads as TGCGCCAGCATCCTCAGCGGGAGGGCCGACGAGCAGTACTTC. It translates to CASILSGRADEQYF. The full variable domain, rest sourced from reference TRBV5-1 and TRBJ2-7, is KAGVTQTPRYLIKTRGQQVTLSCSPISGHRSVSWYQQTPGQGLQFLFEYFSETQRNKGNFPGRFSGRQFSNSRSEMNVSTLELGDSALYLCASILSGRADEQYFGPGTRLTVT.

CDR3 DNA: TGTGCCAGCTCACCGGGAGACGAGCAGTACTTC. Amino acids: CASSPGDEQYF. This chain uses TRBV18 with TRBJ2-7; D is possibly TRBD2 (5 bases). There are 11 residues in the CDR3. Germline V gives CDR1 KGHSH, CDR2 LQKENI. Between the trimmed V and J ends, which lost 3 bases and 5 bases, there was a span of 5 bases.

This sequence joins TRBV28 and TRBJ2-2; 8 bases line up with TRBD2. The germline gives CDR1 MDHEN, CDR2 SYDVKM. The V gene end was trimmed by 7 bases and the J gene end by 1 base; junction bases not matched to a gene: 5. The CDR3 is made up of 15 amino acids. This chain's CDR3 is CASKTSGLNTGELFF. CDR3 bases: TGTGCCAGCAAAACTAGCGGATTGAACACCGGGGAGCTGTTTTTT.

The chain is built from TRBV5-1 and TRBJ2-1; no reliable D call. Germline V gives CDR1 SGHRS, CDR2 YFSETQ. The CDR3 has 16 amino acids. The V gene lost 3 bases and the J gene lost 6 bases, with 19 bases spanning the gap. The CDR3 DNA sequence: TGCGCCAGCAGCTGGCCCGAGGCCGGCCGAACCAATGAGCAGTTCTTC. Its protein is CASSWPEAGRTNEQFF.

The chain couples TRBV28 to TRBJ1-5, with TRBD1 matching over 7 bases. Trimming took 7 bases from V and 0 from J; bases not matched to a gene: 18. The CDR3 consists of 19 residues. CDR1 is MDHEN and CDR2 is SYDVKM in the germline V gene. The CDR3 sequence: CASKTPLGQAKDSNQPQHF. DNA for the CDR3: TGTGCCAGCAAAACCCCGCTAGGACAGGCCAAAGATAGCAATCAGCCCCAGCATTTT.

The chain employs TRBV9 and TRBJ2-3; 7 positions agree with TRBD2. The ends lost 4 bases at V and 2 bases at J; junction bases unmatched: 7. The CDR3 has 15 amino acids. Germline V gene lookup returns CDR1 SGDLS and CDR2 YYNGEE. The CDR3 spells CASSFSGRITDTQYF. The CDR3 bases are TGTGCCAGCAGCTTTAGCGGGCGGATCACAGATACGCAGTATTTT.

This clone occurred once. One junction end does not reproduce the germline sequence, and a read error may be involved. The gene calls are TRBV7-7 and TRBJ2-5; possible D gene TRBD2, 6 bases. From germline, CDR1 is SSHAT and CDR2 FNYEAQ (reference sequence). The CDR3 runs 14 residues. The CDR3 DNA reads as TGTGCTAGCAGTTTTGCCGGGAGTCTGGAGACCCAGTACTTC. Translated, it gives CASSFAGSLETQYF.

This chain links TRBV7-2 with TRBJ2-1, with a possible D match to TRBD1 (6 bases). Trimming stripped 5 bases from V and 12 bases from J, with 29 bases between. Germline CDR1 reads SGHTA; CDR2 reads FQGNSA. The CDR3 has 17 residues. The chain's CDR3 is CASSHVPGTRGLLWQFF. In DNA, the CDR3 is TGTGCCAGCAGCCATGTTCCGGGGACGAGGGGGTTGCTGTGGCAGTTCTTC.

The CDR3 is CASSHSSTENQSEAFF. Written as DNA, the CDR3 is TGTGCCAGCAGCCATAGTTCGACAGAGAACCAGAGTGAAGCTTTCTTT. This chain connects TRBV7-6 to TRBJ1-1; tentatively, D is TRBD1 (5 bases). The germline V and J ends were trimmed by 5 bases and 7 bases, with 23 bases remaining between them. Per the germline V gene, CDR1 is SGHVS and CDR2 is FNYEAQ. The length of the CDR3 is 16 residues.

The V call is TRBV19, the J call TRBJ2-7; 11 nucleotides line up with TRBD1. V dropped 3 bases and J dropped 5; count of bases not matched to a gene: 6. The germline gives CDR1 LNHDA, CDR2 SQIVND (reference sequence). This CDR3 has 15 residues. Written as DNA, the CDR3 is TGTGCCAGTAGTATGGGACAGGGGGGACAGGACGAGCAGTACTTC. This codes for CASSMGQGGQDEQYF.

The V gene is TRBV29-1, the J gene TRBJ2-7, with D tentatively TRBD2 (5 bases). Germline CDR1 SQVTM, CDR2 ANQGSEA. The CDR3 length is 13 residues. Between the trimmed V and J ends, which lost 7 bases and 5 bases, there was a span of 18 bases. CDR3 DNA: TGCAGCGCCGCAGGCGGGTCTCTGAACGAGCAGTACTTC. This codes for CSAAGGSLNEQYF.